The 3 T cell receptor beta chains given below trace back to one sample, sequenced in a study of blood T cell repertoires in COVID-19. Assay: immunoSEQ multiplex PCR; the TCRdb copy retains only in-frame clones and omits some. The sample lists roughly 430,000 clones, approximately 90% occurring once. The sequenced sample was PBMCs or T cells enriched from blood (not recorded which). The receptors stem from a young woman who had been exposed to COVID-19.

The chain recombines TRBV7-2 with TRBJ2-5; TRBD2 matches 9 bases. The CDR3 covers 13 residues. Unmatched junction bases numbered 6, after V lost 8 bases and J lost 5 bases. The germline V gene encodes CDR1 SGHTA and CDR2 FQGNSA. The DNA of the CDR3 is TGTGCCAGCGGGGCGGGGGGGCATGAGACCCAGTACTTC. Translating gives CASGAGGHETQYF.

This chain connects TRBV6-1 to TRBJ2-3, with TRBD2 matching 9 bases. In germline, CDR1 is MNHNS, CDR2 SASEGT. J lost 3 bases, V lost 2 bases, and 6 bases had no gene match. This CDR3 contains 16 residues. The CDR3 sequence: CASSEYGTSYTDTQYF. As DNA, the CDR3 is TGTGCCAGCAGTGAATACGGGACTAGCTATACAGATACGCAGTATTTT.

The chain is built from TRBV3-1 (or the pseudogene TRBV3-2) and TRBJ1-1, with D maybe TRBD1 (6 bases). Germline CDR1 and CDR2: LGHDT and YNNKEL (reference sequence). The CDR3 has 14 residues. Trimming removed 4 bases from V and 5 bases from J, with 14 bases in between. CDR3 in DNA: TGTGCCAGCAGCCCCGGGGGGCCCGGGACTGAAGCTTTCTTT. It yields the protein CASSPGGPGTEAFF.